This T cell receptor (beta chain) was identified during a study of a mutant IDH1 vaccine in newly diagnosed glioma. Background on the study: Treatment recipients were roughly 62% male and around 38% female, and their mean age was around 37 years.

The CDR3 totals 15 residues. V was shortened by 2 bases and J by 6 bases, with 15 bases between the two germline ends. CDR1 and CDR2 from the germline V gene are SGHRS and YFSETQ. Regarding this clone: Its specificity is not known.

Time point described: week 5, during vaccination. Each vaccine dose was 300 ug of mutant IDH1 20-mer peptide, with topical imiquimod. The table came from immunoSEQ multiplex PCR; TCRdb's copy has only in-frame clones and leaves some out. In the table there are about 40,000 clones, 91% of which are singletons. The sample was PBMCs, taken from a glioma patient whose treatment included an IDH1 peptide vaccine. The V and J genes are TRBV5-1 and TRBJ2-1; D perhaps matches TRBD2 (5 bases). The receptor's source is a middle-aged man with glioma. The CDR3 nucleotides are TGCGCCAGCAGCTTAGGTCATATAGGAGGCAATGAGCAGTTCTTC. It specifies CASSLGHIGGNEQFF.